This is a list of T cell receptor beta chains from one sample in a study of CD8+CD57+ T cells in acquired aplastic anemia. TCRdb reprocessed the reads via MiXCR and lists one record per CDR3 protein. Of under 350,000 distinct CDR3 sequences listed, about 56% were seen once; the top ten hold 7% to 9%. Sequencing was carried out using sorted CD4+, CD8+, or CD8+CD57+ T cells (not recorded which) from PBMCs. These receptors were collected from a human donor with severe aplastic anemia or a healthy control (not recorded which). The CDR3 runs from the conserved cysteine through the conserved F or W. The order of the fields is V gene, clone size, J gene, CDR3 protein. For some rows the clone size is stated as once, few or many, or as a class when expanded; others skip it.

V: TRBV7-9
size: once
J: TRBJ1-2
CDR3: CASSQQGATNYGYTF

V: TRBV9
size: many
J: TRBJ2-1
CDR3: CASSFRTSGGQFF

V: TRBV24-1
size: few
J: TRBJ2-5
CDR3: CATSDPGQGKETQYF

V: TRBV7-2
size: .
J: TRBJ1-1
CDR3: CASSLTGQANTEAFF

V: TRBV7-2
size: .
J: TRBJ2-3
CDR3: CASSLGRRLAGANTDTQYF

V: TRBV7-8
size: .
J: TRBJ2-7
CDR3: CASSLETSGPREQYF

V: TRBV5-1
size: many
J: TRBJ2-3
CDR3: CASSYSGRTDTQYF

V: TRBV7-3
size: .
J: TRBJ2-6
CDR3: CASGTLFWGANVLTF

V: TRBV20-1
size: .
J: TRBJ2-3
CDR3: CSAHSGKGTDTQYF

V: TRBV7-9
size: .
J: TRBJ1-1
CDR3: CASSSARNAFF

V: TRBV7-8
size: .
J: TRBJ1-2
CDR3: CASSARGLDYGCTF

V: TRBV6-1
size: few
J: TRBJ1-6
CDR3: CASSYGTGGSPLHF

V: TRBV10-3
size: once
J: TRBJ1-6
CDR3: CASSLLGITDSPLHF

V: TRBV6-5
size: few
J: TRBJ2-1
CDR3: CASRTAPAGGRYNEQFF

V: TRBV2
size: .
J: TRBJ1-1
CDR3: CASSEGTPEAFF

V: TRBV7-2
size: .
J: TRBJ2-7
CDR3: CASSPDFGSFEQYF

V: TRBV20-1
size: .
J: TRBJ1-2
CDR3: CSANPRGLDGYTF

V: TRBV24-1
size: .
J: TRBJ2-7
CDR3: CATGVDGEQYF

V: TRBV2
size: .
J: TRBJ2-7
CDR3: CASSERTRNEQYF

V: TRBV29-1
size: .
J: TRBJ2-3
CDR3: CSAPPSHFTDTQYF

V: TRBV2
size: many
J: TRBJ1-5
CDR3: CASRAWDRANQPQHF

V: TRBV5-1
size: .
J: TRBJ1-2
CDR3: CASSRGGGMEANYGYTF

V: TRBV6-1
size: many
J: TRBJ1-2
CDR3: CASSEDTQGDYGYTF

V: TRBV2
size: once
J: TRBJ1-5
CDR3: CASSEERQPQHF

V: TRBV15
size: .
J: TRBJ2-4
CDR3: CATSRVGRAGNIQYF